This TCR beta chain was retrieved from a study of CXCR3-negative and CXCR3-positive naive CD8 T cells. This CDR3 has 13 residues. The germline CDR1 and CDR2 sequences are DFQATT and SNEGSKA (reference sequence). TRB cDNA libraries were made by UMI-labeled 5' RACE. TCRdb reprocessed the 5' RACE reads, keeping one entry per CDR3 protein, no DNA. Seen in this sample are 100,000 to 150,000 distinct CDR3 sequences; the ten most common clones hold approximately 0.51%. The sequence was obtained from a human donor in good health. Some clones in this sample may be carry-over from other donors' samples. The specimen sequenced was naive CXCR3- CD8+ T cells from blood. Subset here: CD45RO-CCR7+CD27+CD95- naive CD8+ T cells lacking CXCR3 (TNR3-). V gene TRBV20-1 combines with J gene TRBJ2-1. CDR3 amino acids: CSASGDRVNEQFF.